Ten or more counts support the clone carrying this T cell receptor beta chain. Its target is unknown. Profiling that covered TCR beta VDJ and CDR3 relied on genomic DNA as its template. One entry per CDR3 protein results from TCRdb running MiXCR on the reads. The table has 100,000 to 130,000 distinct CDR3 sequences, 51% seen once. The CDR3 is 14 residues long. V was shortened by 5 bases and J by 4 bases, with 15 bases between the two germline ends. Per the germline V gene, CDR1 is SGHAT and CDR2 is FQNNGV. This specimen belongs to a study of CD8+CD57+ T cells in acquired aplastic anemia. Looking at the study overall: DNA per sorted CD4+ or CD8+ sample ranged about 0.18 to 30 ug, averaging roughly 3.3 ug. There were roughly 9.8 million reads, on average, for CD4+ cells from healthy donors. The study, taken as a whole, reports: Patients and controls were found to share twenty-nine CD8+ CDR3 sequences. A significant difference in CD8+ Simpson's diversity between patients and controls was not found.

This TCR was sampled from a human donor in good health, serving as a control. The V gene is TRBV11-2, the J gene TRBJ2-7, with D possibly called TRBD1 or TRBD2 (5 bases each). The sequencing sample was made of sorted CD4+, CD8+, or CD8+CD57+ T cells (not recorded which) from PBMCs. The CDR3 coding sequence is TGTGCCAGCAGCCCCGCCGACAGACTATACGAGCAGTACTTC. Translation: CASSPADRLYEQYF.